This TCR beta chain was profiled in a study of long-term antiretroviral therapy in people with HIV. Study in general: First collections came about a decade before the 2015 immediate-ART recommendation. Study-wide findings and caveats: ART adherence, viral resistance and therapy changes went undocumented. Transplant donor controls retained higher diversity, though diversity increased after ART.

Turning to this clone: Its matching antigen is unknown.

In germline, CDR1 is SGHRS, CDR2 YFSETQ. V was clipped by 0 bases and J by 2 bases; unmatched bases: 1. The CDR3 runs to 16 residues. This was the immunoSEQ v3.0 assay at survey level. Sequencing was intended to reach roughly 40,000-50,000 T-cell genomes per sample. The protocol was immunoSEQ multiplex PCR, while the TCRdb copy is restricted to in-frame clones and leaves out a portion. The sample comprises some 28,000 clones, approximately 85% of which are singletons, and 6.5% to 9% rests with the top ten. Material: unsorted PBMCs, obtained 3 years after starting antiretroviral therapy. The clonotype was recovered from a man aged 35-49 years with HIV. This chain joins TRBV5-1 and TRBJ2-3; TRBD2 agrees at 12 bases. CDR3 loop: CASSLGLAGATDTQYF. The CDR3 region has the DNA TGCGCCAGCAGCTTGGGACTAGCGGGAGCCACAGATACGCAGTATTTT.